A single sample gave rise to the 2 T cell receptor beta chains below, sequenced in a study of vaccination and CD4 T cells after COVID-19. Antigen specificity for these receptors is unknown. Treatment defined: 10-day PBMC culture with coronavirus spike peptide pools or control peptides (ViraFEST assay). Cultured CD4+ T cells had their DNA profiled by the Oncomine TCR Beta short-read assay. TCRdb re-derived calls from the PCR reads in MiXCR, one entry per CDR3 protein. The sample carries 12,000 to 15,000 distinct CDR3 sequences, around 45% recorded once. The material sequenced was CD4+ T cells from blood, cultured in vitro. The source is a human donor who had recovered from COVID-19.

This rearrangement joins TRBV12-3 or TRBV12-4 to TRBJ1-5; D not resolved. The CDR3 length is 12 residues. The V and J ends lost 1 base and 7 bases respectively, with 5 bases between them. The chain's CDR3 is CASSLGIQPQHF. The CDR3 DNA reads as TGTGCCAGCAGTTTAGGCATACAGCCCCAGCATTTT.

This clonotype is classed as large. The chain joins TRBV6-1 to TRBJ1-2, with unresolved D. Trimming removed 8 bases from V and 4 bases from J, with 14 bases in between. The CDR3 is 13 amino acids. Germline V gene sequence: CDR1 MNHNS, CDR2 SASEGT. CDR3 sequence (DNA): TGTGCCAGCCGCGCGAGCGTTAGCTATGGCTACACCTTC. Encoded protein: CASRASVSYGYTF.